Listed below are T cell receptor beta chains from one sample, sequenced in a study of cytomegalovirus exposure and HLA in healthy donors. Profiled with immunoSEQ multiplex PCR; TCRdb holds only in-frame clones, not every one. Altogether about 200,000 clones are present, under 80% being singletons, with the ten largest covering under 0.25%. The material sequenced was PBMCs. Receptor source: a girl aged 2 to 9 in good health and CMV-seronegative. Both conserved end residues are part of each CDR3. The order of the fields is CDR3 DNA, CDR3 protein, J gene, V gene, D gene, clone size. The D gene is left open where the match is weak. The size of a clone is reported for some rows only, either as once, few or many, or as a class for expanded clones.

cdr3_nt: TGTGCCAGCAGTGACGCCAGGAGGGTCGATACGCAGTATTTT
cdr3_aa: CASSDARRVDTQYF
j_call: TRBJ2-3
v_call: TRBV25-1
d_call: -
clone_size: -

cdr3_nt: TGTGCCAGCAGCTTAGGGAGCGGGAGATACAATGAGCAGTTCTTC
cdr3_aa: CASSLGSGRYNEQFF
j_call: TRBJ2-1
v_call: TRBV7-2
d_call: TRBD2
clone_size: -

cdr3_nt: TGTGCCAGCAGTTACTCGGTGACAGGGTCTGGAAACACCATATATTTT
cdr3_aa: CASSYSVTGSGNTIYF
j_call: TRBJ1-3
v_call: TRBV6-5
d_call: TRBD1
clone_size: -

cdr3_nt: TGTGCCAGCAGCTCTTTTAGATCCGGGACTAGCACCTACAATGAGCAGTTCTTC
cdr3_aa: CASSSFRSGTSTYNEQFF
j_call: TRBJ2-1
v_call: TRBV5-4
d_call: TRBD2
clone_size: -

cdr3_nt: TGTGCCAGCAGTGGGGGGACAGGGGGATACGAGCAGTACTTC
cdr3_aa: CASSGGTGGYEQYF
j_call: TRBJ2-7
v_call: TRBV6-1
d_call: TRBD1
clone_size: -

cdr3_nt: TGCGCCAGCAGTAGGTGGACAGGGCGTTCACCCCTCCACTTT
cdr3_aa: CASSRWTGRSPLHF
j_call: TRBJ1-6
v_call: TRBV23-1
d_call: TRBD1
clone_size: -

cdr3_nt: TGTGCCAGCAGTGAGGGGGCCCTCTCCGCCGCGAACACCGGGGAGCTGTTTTTT
cdr3_aa: CASSEGALSAANTGELFF
j_call: TRBJ2-2
v_call: TRBV2
d_call: -
clone_size: -

cdr3_nt: TGTGCCAGCAGCCAACCTCTAGCGGGAGATGACACAGATACGCAGTATTTT
cdr3_aa: CASSQPLAGDDTDTQYF
j_call: TRBJ2-3
v_call: TRBV4-2
d_call: TRBD2
clone_size: few

cdr3_nt: TGTGCCAGCACCGTAGACAGCAACACTGAAGCTTTCTTT
cdr3_aa: CASTVDSNTEAFF
j_call: TRBJ1-1
v_call: TRBV6-5
d_call: -
clone_size: once

cdr3_nt: TGTGCCAGCAGCGCGAGCTCTGGAAACACCATATATTTT
cdr3_aa: CASSASSGNTIYF
j_call: TRBJ1-3
v_call: TRBV7-6
d_call: -
clone_size: -

cdr3_nt: TGCGCCAGCACAGAAACCGGGACAGGTGATGGCTACACCTTC
cdr3_aa: CASTETGTGDGYTF
j_call: TRBJ1-2
v_call: TRBV5-1
d_call: TRBD1
clone_size: -

cdr3_nt: TGTGCCAGCAACCTAGCGGGGCTAGGGGCCTACGAGCAGTACTTC
cdr3_aa: CASNLAGLGAYEQYF
j_call: TRBJ2-7
v_call: TRBV6-1
d_call: TRBD2
clone_size: -

cdr3_nt: TGTGCCAGCAGCCTCCTTGGCGCGGGGGCCTCCCAAGAGACCCAGTACTTC
cdr3_aa: CASSLLGAGASQETQYF
j_call: TRBJ2-5
v_call: TRBV4-2
d_call: -
clone_size: -

cdr3_nt: TGTGCCAGCAGCCAAGATACGCGTAACAATGAGCAGTTCTTC
cdr3_aa: CASSQDTRNNEQFF
j_call: TRBJ2-1
v_call: TRBV4-2
d_call: -
clone_size: -

cdr3_nt: TGTGCCAGCAGCCAGGGGGCCGAGAGTGGCTACACCTTC
cdr3_aa: CASSQGAESGYTF
j_call: TRBJ1-2
v_call: TRBV7-9
d_call: TRBD1
clone_size: -

cdr3_nt: TGTGCTAGTGGTTTTGTTCCCTATGGTGACAATCAGCCCCAGCATTTT
cdr3_aa: CASGFVPYGDNQPQHF
j_call: TRBJ1-5
v_call: TRBV12-5
d_call: -
clone_size: -

cdr3_nt: TGTGCCACCAGCAGAGCCCCGAATGAGCAGTTCTTC
cdr3_aa: CATSRAPNEQFF
j_call: TRBJ2-1
v_call: TRBV15
d_call: -
clone_size: -

cdr3_nt: TGTGCCAGCAGCTTTACCATTGGTGAGGCAAACACCATATATTTT
cdr3_aa: CASSFTIGEANTIYF
j_call: TRBJ1-3
v_call: TRBV7-9
d_call: -
clone_size: -